These 10 T cell receptor beta chains came from one sample sequenced in a study of PD-1 blockade in classical Hodgkin lymphoma (TCRdb year 2020). Library prep was done by the immunoSEQ multiplex PCR assay. TCRdb retrieved this table from immuneACCESS and kept in-frame rearrangements only. Not all clones are present; in checked studies, unresolved V genes account for under half, and no reason is known for the remainder. The sample includes 130,000 to 150,000 clones, with just under 80% observed a single time. The ten largest clones take up roughly 9.2% of the sample. The label giving this sample's time point can be read as: cycle 2 day 1 (C2D1) of nivolumab. Every trial patient had relapsed following autologous stem cell transplantation, and prior brentuximab vedotin exposure was what differed among cohorts A, B and C. The specimen comprised peripheral blood mononuclear cells (PBMCs), sampled before the second cycle of nivolumab. The source of these receptors is a human donor with classical Hodgkin lymphoma.

The chain recombines TRBV5-1 with TRBJ2-3; 8 bases fit TRBD2. The germline gives CDR1 SGHRS, CDR2 YFSETQ. V lost 5 bases and J lost 2; bases outside the gene matches: 7. The CDR3 has 15 residues. The CDR3 reads CASSFSGAITDTQYF. In nucleotides, the CDR3 is TGCGCCAGCAGTTTTAGCGGGGCCATCACAGATACGCAGTATTTT.

The V gene is TRBV4-3, the J gene TRBJ1-3, with D unresolved. The germline V gene encodes CDR1 LGHNA and CDR2 YSLEER. Trimming left V 1 base short and J 0 bases short, with 7 bases between. This CDR3 contains 15 residues. CDR3 in amino acids: CASSQVWISGNTIYF. The DNA of the CDR3 is TGCGCCAGCAGCCAAGTTTGGATCTCTGGAAACACCATATATTTT.

The V and J genes are TRBV5-1 and TRBJ2-3, with 7 positions matching TRBD2. J lost 3 bases, V lost 4 bases, and 11 bases had no gene match. The CDR3 has 16 residues. Germline CDR1 reads SGHRS; CDR2 reads YFSETQ. The CDR3 reads CASSLRGVRGTDTQYF. As DNA, the CDR3 is TGCGCCAGCAGCCTCCGGGGGGTGCGGGGGACAGATACGCAGTATTTT.

CDR3 nucleotide sequence: TGCGCCAGCAGCGAAGTCCCGGGACTAGCGGGAGTCTACGAGCAGTACTTC. This sequence encodes CASSEVPGLAGVYEQYF. The chain uses TRBV4-1 and TRBJ2-7, with 14 bases matching TRBD2. Germline CDR1 is MGHRA and CDR2 is YSYEKL. V gave up 5 bases and J gave up 3 bases; unmatched junction bases: 9. The CDR3 runs 17 residues.

The V gene is TRBV11-3, the J gene TRBJ2-5; 8 bases agree with TRBD1. The ends lost 5 bases at V and 3 bases at J; junction bases unmatched: 11. Germline assignment: CDR1 SGHNT and CDR2 YENEEA. CDR3 length: 16 amino acids. CDR3 sequence (DNA): TGTGCCAGCAGCCCTAGTAGGGCAGGGGGCAAAGAGACCCAGTACTTC. Its translation: CASSPSRAGGKETQYF. The entire variable domain, with the rest obtained from reference TRBV11-3 and TRBJ2-5, is as follows: EAGVVQSPRYKIIEKKQPVAFWCNPISGHNTLYWYLQNLGQGPELLIRYENEEAVDDSQLPKDRFSAERLKGVDSTLKIQPAELGDSAVYLCASSPSRAGGKETQYFGPGTRLLVL.

This rearrangement joins TRBV6-6 to TRBJ2-7; the D gene is possibly TRBD2 (5 bases). With 2 bases removed from V and 0 bases from J, the gap between germline ends came to 8 bases. CDR1 is MNHNY, CDR2 SVGAGI, per germline (reference sequence). The CDR3 sequence is 14 residues long. The CDR3 nucleotides read TGTGCCAGCAGTTACCAGCGGAGCTCCTACGAGCAGTACTTC. It encodes CASSYQRSSYEQYF.

The chain joins TRBV6-5 to TRBJ1-2, with D possibly matching TRBD1 (6 bases). This CDR3 has 16 amino acids. The V end was cut by 0 bases, the J end by 4 bases, with 15 bases between. Germline V CDR1 and CDR2: MNHEY, SVGAGI. CDR3 in DNA: TGTGCCAGCAGTTACTCACACGGTCAGGGGAGCTATGGCTACACCTTC. This encodes CASSYSHGQGSYGYTF.

The chain combines TRBV6-1 with TRBJ2-5; 9 bases fit TRBD1. The trim removed 6 bases at V and 5 bases at J, leaving 10 bases unmatched. Germline V gene sequence: CDR1 MNHNS, CDR2 SASEGT. The CDR3 consists of 15 residues. CDR3 coding DNA: TGTGCCAGCAGGACCGGGACAGGGCTTGGGGAGACCCAGTACTTC. Protein: CASRTGTGLGETQYF.

V is TRBV9 and J is TRBJ2-5; D is ambiguous. V was clipped by 4 bases and J by 4 bases, with 23 bases between them. This CDR3 spans 17 amino acids. Looked up from germline, CDR1 is SGDLS and CDR2 is YYNGEE. The CDR3 DNA sequence: TGTGCCAGCAGCCCAACTTGGGGTGGTAGACCACGAGAGACCCAGTACTTC. Amino acids: CASSPTWGGRPRETQYF.

There are a few counts of this clone. The chain has TRBV5-8 and TRBJ2-5; D ambiguous. The ends were cut back, 2 bases at V and 7 bases at J, with 6 bases in the middle. The CDR3 is made up of 11 amino acids. The germline V gene has CDR1 SGHTS and CDR2 YDEGEE. For the CDR3, the DNA is TGTGCCAGCAGCTTCTTCCCGACCCAGTACTTC. Encoded protein: CASSFFPTQYF.